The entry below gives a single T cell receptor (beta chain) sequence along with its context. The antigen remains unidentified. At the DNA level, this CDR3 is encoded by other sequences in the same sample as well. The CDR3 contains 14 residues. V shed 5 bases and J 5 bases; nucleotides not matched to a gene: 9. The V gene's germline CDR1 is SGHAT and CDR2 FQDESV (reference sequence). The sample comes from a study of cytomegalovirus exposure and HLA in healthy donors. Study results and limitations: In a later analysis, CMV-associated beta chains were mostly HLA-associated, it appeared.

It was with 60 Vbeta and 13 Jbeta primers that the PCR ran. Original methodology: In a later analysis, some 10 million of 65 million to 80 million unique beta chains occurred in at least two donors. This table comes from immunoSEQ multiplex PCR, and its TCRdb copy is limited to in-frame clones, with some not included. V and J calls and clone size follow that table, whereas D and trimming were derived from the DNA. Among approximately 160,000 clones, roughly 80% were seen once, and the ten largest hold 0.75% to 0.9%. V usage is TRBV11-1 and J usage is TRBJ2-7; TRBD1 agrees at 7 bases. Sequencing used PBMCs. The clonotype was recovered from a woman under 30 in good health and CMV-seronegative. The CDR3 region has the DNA TGTGCCAGCAGCGAAGGACAGGCGTGGGACGAGCAGTACTTC. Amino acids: CASSEGQAWDEQYF. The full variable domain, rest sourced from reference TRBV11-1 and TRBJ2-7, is EAEVAQSPRYKITEKSQAVAFWCDPISGHATLYWYRQILGQGPELLVQFQDESVVDDSQLPKDRFSAERLKGVDSTLKIQPAELGDSAMYLCASSEGQAWDEQYFGPGTRLTVT.